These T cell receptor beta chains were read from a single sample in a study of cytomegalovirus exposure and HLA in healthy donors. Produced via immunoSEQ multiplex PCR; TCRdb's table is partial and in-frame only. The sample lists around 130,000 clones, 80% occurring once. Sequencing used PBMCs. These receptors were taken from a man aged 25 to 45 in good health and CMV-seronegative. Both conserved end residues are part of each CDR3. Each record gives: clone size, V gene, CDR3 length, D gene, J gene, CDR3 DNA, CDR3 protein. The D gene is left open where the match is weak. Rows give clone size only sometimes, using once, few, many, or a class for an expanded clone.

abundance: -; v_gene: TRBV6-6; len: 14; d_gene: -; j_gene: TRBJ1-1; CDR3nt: TGTGCCAGCAGCCCGGGGGGTGTTTACACTGAAGCTTTCTTT; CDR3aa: CASSPGGVYTEAFF
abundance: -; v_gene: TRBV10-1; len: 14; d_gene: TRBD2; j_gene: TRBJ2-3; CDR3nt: TGCGCCAGCAGTTGGGCTAGCGGGGGAGGTACGCAGTATTTT; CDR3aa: CASSWASGGGTQYF
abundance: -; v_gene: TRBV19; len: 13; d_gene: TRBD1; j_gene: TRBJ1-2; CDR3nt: TGTGCCAGCGTACCGGGACAGTACTATGGCTACACCTTC; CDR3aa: CASVPGQYYGYTF
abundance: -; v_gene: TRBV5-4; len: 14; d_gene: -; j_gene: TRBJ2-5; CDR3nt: TGTGCCAGCAGCTTGGTTGGGGAGGCAGAGACCCAGTACTTC; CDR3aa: CASSLVGEAETQYF
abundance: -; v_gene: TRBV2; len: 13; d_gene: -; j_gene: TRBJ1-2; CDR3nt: TGTGCCAGCAGGTATTCTGGAGGAGATGGCTACACCTTC; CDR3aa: CASRYSGGDGYTF
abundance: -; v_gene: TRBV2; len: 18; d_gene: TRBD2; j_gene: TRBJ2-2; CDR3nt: TGTGCCAGCAGGAGGGCTAGCGGGAGACTTATCGGCACCGGGGAGCTGTTTTTT; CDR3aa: CASRRASGRLIGTGELFF
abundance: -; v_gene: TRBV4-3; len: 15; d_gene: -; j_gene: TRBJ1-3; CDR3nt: TGCGCCAGCAGCCGAGAGTATAGAGGAGGAAACACCATATATTTT; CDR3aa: CASSREYRGGNTIYF
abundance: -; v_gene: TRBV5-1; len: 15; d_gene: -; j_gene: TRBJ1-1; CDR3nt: TGCGCCAGCAGCTTGGATGGACAGAGGAACACTGAAGCTTTCTTT; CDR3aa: CASSLDGQRNTEAFF
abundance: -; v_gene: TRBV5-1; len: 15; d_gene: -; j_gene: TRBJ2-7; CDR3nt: TGCGCCAGCAGCTTGGAAAGTTCAGGTACCTACGAGCAGTACTTC; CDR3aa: CASSLESSGTYEQYF
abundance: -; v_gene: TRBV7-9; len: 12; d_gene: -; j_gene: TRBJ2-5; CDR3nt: TGTGCCAGCAGCCCGCAGCAAGAGACCCAGTACTTC; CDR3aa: CASSPQQETQYF
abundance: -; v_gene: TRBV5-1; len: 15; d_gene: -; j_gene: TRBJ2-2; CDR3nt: TGCGCCAGCAGCCTACAGGGGACTAACACCGGGGAGCTGTTTTTT; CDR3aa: CASSLQGTNTGELFF
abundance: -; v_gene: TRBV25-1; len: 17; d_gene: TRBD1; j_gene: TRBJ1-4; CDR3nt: TGTGCCAGCGGTGAAGCCGGACAGGGGGCAACTAATGAAAAACTGTTTTTT; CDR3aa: CASGEAGQGATNEKLFF
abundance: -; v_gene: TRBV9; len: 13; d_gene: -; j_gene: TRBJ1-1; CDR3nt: TGTGCCAGCAGCGGGGGGGTTTACACTGAAGCTTTCTTT; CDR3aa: CASSGGVYTEAFF
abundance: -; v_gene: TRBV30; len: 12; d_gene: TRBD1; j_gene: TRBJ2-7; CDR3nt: TGTGCCTATCGAGGGGGCGCCTACGAGCAGTACTTC; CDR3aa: CAYRGGAYEQYF
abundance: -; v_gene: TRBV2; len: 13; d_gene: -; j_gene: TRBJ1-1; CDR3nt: TGTGCCAGCACCGGTCGGGGAGTCACTGAAGCTTTCTTT; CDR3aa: CASTGRGVTEAFF
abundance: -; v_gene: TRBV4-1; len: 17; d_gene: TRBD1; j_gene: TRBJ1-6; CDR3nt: TGCGCCAGCAGCCACGGACAGGGCGAGGGTCTTAATTCACCCCTCCACTTT; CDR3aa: CASSHGQGEGLNSPLHF
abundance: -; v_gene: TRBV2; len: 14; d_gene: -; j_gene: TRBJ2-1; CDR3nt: TGTGCCAGCAGTGAAGTGTTGGGCAGCAATGAGCAGTTCTTC; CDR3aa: CASSEVLGSNEQFF
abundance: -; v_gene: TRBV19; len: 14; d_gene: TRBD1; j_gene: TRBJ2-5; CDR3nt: TGTGCCAGTAAAAACCGGGACAGAGAAGAGACCCAGTACTTC; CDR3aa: CASKNRDREETQYF
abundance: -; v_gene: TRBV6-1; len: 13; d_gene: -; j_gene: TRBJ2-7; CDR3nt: TGTGCCACCCGCGAAGGGGGTAGGGGCGAGCAGTACTTC; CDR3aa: CATREGGRGEQYF
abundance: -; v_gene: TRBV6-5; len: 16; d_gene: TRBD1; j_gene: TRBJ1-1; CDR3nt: TGTGCCAGCAGTTACCGGGCAGGGGGCGTGGGAACTGAAGCTTTCTTT; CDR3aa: CASSYRAGGVGTEAFF
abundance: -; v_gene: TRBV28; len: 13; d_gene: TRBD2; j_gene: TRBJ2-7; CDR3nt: TGTGCCAGCAGTCTGGCGGGGGACTACGAGCAGTACTTC; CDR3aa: CASSLAGDYEQYF
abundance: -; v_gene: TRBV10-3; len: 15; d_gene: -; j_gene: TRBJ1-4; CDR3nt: TGTGCCATCAGGAGGTCCAGGGCGGCTAATGAAAAACTGTTTTTT; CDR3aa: CAIRRSRAANEKLFF
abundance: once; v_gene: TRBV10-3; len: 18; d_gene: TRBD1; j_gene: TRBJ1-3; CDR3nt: TGTGCCATCAGCCCCGGGACAGGGTATGCGGGCTCTGGAAACACCATATATTTT; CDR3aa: CAISPGTGYAGSGNTIYF
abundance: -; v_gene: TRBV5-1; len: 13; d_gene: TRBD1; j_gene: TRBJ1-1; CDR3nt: TGCGCCAGCAGCTCAGACAGGGACACTGAAGCTTTCTTT; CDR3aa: CASSSDRDTEAFF
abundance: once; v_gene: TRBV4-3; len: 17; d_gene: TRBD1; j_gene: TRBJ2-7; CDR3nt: TGCGCCAGCAGCCAAGAGGTGGGACAGAGGGGAGCCTACGAGCAGTACTTC; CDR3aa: CASSQEVGQRGAYEQYF
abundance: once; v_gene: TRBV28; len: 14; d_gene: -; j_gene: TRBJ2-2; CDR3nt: TGTGCCAGCAGCGGAGTTACGAACACCGGGGAGCTGTTTTTT; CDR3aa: CASSGVTNTGELFF
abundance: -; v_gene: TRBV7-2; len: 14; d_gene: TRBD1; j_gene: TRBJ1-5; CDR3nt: TGTGCCAGCAGCCCACAGGGGGGCAGTCAGCCCCAGCATTTT; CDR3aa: CASSPQGGSQPQHF
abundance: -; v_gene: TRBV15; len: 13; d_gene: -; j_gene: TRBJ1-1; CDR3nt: TGTGCCACCAGCAGAGTGAAGGGGGTCCAAGCTTTCTTT; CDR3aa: CATSRVKGVQAFF
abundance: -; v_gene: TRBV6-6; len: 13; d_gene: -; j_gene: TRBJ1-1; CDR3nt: TGTGCCAGCAGTTACTCGATTACAGTTGAAGCTTTCTTT; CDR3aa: CASSYSITVEAFF
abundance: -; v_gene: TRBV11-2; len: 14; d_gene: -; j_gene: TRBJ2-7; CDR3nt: TGTGCCAGCAGCTTAGAATTCGGGAACTACGAGCAGTACTTC; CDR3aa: CASSLEFGNYEQYF
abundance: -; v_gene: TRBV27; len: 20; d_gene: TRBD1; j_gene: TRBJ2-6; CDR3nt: TGTGCCAGCAGTTTCCGGGACAGAAGACACTCTGGGCTCGGGGCCAACGTCCTGACTTTC; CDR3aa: CASSFRDRRHSGLGANVLTF
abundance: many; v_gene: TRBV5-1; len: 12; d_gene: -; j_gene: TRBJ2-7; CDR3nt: TGCGCCAGCAGCATCGAAGGGAGGGAGCAGTACTTC; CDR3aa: CASSIEGREQYF
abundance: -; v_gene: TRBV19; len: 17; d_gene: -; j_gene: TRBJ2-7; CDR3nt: TGTGCCAGTAGTCCGGGACTCGACGTATCGTCCTCCTACGAGCAGTACTTC; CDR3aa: CASSPGLDVSSSYEQYF
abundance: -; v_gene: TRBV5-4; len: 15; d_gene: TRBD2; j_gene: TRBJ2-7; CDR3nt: TGTGCCAGCAGCTTGGGCGGGGGGACGAACGACGAGCAGTACTTC; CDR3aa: CASSLGGGTNDEQYF
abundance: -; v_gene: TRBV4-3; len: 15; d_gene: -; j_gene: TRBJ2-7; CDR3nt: TGCGCCAGCAGCCTGGCCCTACTAGGCGCGTACGAGCAGTACTTC; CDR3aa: CASSLALLGAYEQYF
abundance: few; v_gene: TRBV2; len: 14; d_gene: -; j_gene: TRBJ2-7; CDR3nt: TGTGCCAGCAGTGAACAGGGAATCAGCTACGAGCAGTACTTC; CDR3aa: CASSEQGISYEQYF
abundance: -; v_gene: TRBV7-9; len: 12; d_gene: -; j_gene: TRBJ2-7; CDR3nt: TGTGCCAGCAGCCCCAGTGGTTCCGAGCAGTACTTC; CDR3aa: CASSPSGSEQYF
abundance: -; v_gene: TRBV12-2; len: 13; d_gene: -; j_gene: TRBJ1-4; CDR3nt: TGTGCAAGCCGACCGGGACATCATGAAAAACTGTTTTTT; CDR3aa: CASRPGHHEKLFF
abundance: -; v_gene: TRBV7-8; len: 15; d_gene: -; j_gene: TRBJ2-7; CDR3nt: TGTGCCAGCAGCTTGCTAGGCGGGATGACCTACGAGCAGTACTTC; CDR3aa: CASSLLGGMTYEQYF
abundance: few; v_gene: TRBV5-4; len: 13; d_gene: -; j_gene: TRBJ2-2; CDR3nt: TGTGCCAGCAGCTTTTTCGGCACCGGGGAGCTGTTTTTT; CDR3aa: CASSFFGTGELFF
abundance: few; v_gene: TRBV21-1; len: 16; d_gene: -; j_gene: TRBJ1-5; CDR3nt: TGTGCCAGCAGCATAGGGACAGGGGGGAACAATCAGCCCCAGCATTTT; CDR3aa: CASSIGTGGNNQPQHF
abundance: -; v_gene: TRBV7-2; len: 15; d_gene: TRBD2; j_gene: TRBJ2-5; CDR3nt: TGTGCCAGCAGCTTCGGCGGGGGAGCCCAAGAGACCCAGTACTTC; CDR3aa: CASSFGGGAQETQYF
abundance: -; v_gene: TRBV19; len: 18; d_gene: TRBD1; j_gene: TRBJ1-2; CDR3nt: TGTGCCAGTAGTATAGGGAAAAAAACGACAGGGGGCGGCTATGGCTACACCTTC; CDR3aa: CASSIGKKTTGGGYGYTF
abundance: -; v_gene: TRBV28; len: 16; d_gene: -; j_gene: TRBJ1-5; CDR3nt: TGTGCCAGCAGTCCCTGGACAGATGACAGCAATCAGCCCCAGCATTTT; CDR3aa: CASSPWTDDSNQPQHF
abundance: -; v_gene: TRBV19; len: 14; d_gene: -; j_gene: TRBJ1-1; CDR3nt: TGTGCCAGTCTAGGAGGGGAAGCGGGCGCTGAAGCTTTCTTT; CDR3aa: CASLGGEAGAEAFF
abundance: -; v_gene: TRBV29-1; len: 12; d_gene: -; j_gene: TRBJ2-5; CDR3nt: TGCAGCGGGGGGCGGGTACAAGAGACCCAGTACTTC; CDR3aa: CSGGRVQETQYF
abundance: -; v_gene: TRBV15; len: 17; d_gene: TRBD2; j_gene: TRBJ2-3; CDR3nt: TGTGCCACCAGCAGAAGGGGACTAGCGGGAGGTGCAGATACGCAGTATTTT; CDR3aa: CATSRRGLAGGADTQYF
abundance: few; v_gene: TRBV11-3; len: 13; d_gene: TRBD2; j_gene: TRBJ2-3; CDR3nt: TGTGCCAGCGGGACTAGCGGGATGAATACGCAGTATTTT; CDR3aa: CASGTSGMNTQYF
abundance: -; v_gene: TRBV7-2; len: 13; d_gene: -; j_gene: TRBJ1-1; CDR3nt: TGTGCCAGCAGCGGTCGGGGGGGCAGTGAAGCTTTCTTT; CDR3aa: CASSGRGGSEAFF
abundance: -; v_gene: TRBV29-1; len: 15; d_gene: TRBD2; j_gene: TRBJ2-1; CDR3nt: TGCAGCGTTGAAGACGGGACTAGCGGGAGGGTCGAGCAGTTCTTC; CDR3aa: CSVEDGTSGRVEQFF
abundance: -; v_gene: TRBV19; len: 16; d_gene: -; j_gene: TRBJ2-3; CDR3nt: TGTGCCAGTAGTATTGAGGTCCAGCGCCGGGAAGGTACGCAGTATTTT; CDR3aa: CASSIEVQRREGTQYF